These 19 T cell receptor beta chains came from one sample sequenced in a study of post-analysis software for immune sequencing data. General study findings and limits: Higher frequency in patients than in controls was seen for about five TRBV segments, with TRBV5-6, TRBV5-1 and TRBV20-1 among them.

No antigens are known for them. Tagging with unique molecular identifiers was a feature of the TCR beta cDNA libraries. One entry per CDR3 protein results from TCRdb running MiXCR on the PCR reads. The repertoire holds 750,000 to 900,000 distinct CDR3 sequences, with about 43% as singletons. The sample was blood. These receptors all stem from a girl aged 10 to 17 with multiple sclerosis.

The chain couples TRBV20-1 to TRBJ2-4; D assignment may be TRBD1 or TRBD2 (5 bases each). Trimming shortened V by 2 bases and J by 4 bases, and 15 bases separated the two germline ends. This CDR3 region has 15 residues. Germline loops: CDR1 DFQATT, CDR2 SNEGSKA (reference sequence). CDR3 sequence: CSARPGRDPKNIQYF. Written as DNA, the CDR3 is TGCAGTGCTAGACCGGGCAGGGACCCTAAAAACATTCAGTACTTC.

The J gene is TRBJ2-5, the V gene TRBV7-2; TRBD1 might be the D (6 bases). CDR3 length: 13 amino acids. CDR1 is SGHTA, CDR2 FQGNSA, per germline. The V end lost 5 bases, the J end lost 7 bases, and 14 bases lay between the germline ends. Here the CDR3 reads CASSGTSLRTQYF. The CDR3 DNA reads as TGTGCCAGCAGCGGGACATCCTTGAGGACCCAGTACTTC.

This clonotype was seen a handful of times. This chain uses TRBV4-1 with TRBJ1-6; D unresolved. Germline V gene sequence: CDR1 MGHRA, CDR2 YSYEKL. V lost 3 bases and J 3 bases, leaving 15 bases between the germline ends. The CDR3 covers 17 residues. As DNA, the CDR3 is TGCGCCAGCAGCCATGAACAGATTTTCGTCTATAATTCACCCCTCCACTTT. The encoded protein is CASSHEQIFVYNSPLHF.

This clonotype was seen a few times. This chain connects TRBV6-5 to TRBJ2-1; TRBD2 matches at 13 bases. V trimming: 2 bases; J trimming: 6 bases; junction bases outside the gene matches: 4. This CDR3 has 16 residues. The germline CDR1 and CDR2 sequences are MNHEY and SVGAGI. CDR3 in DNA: TGTGCCAGCAGTTACCCCACTAGCGGGAGGGCCAATGAGCAGTTCTTC. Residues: CASSYPTSGRANEQFF.

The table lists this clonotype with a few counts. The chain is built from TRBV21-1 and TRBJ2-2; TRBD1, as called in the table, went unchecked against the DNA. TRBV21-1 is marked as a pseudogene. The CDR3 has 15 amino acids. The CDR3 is CASSKVDRVSGELFF. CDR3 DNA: TGTGCCAGCAGCAAAGTCGACAGGGTGTCCGGGGAGCTGTTTTTT.

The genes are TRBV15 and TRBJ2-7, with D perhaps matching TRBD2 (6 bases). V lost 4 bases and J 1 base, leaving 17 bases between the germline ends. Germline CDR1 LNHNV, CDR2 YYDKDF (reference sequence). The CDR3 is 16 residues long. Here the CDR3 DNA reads TGTGCCACCAGCAACCAGGTCCTGGGGACTTCCTACGAGCAGTACTTC. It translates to CATSNQVLGTSYEQYF.

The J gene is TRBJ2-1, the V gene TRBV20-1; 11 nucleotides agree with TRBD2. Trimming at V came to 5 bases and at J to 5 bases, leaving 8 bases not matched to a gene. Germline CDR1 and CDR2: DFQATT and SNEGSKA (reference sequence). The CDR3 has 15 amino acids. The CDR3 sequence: CSAPGGLAVNNEQFF. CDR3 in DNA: TGCAGTGCTCCCGGGGGACTAGCGGTAAACAATGAGCAGTTCTTC.

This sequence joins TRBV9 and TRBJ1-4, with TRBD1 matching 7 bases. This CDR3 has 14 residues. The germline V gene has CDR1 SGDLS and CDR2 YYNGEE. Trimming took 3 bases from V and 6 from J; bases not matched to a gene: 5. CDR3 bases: TGTGCCAGCAGCGACGGGACAGCAGATGAAAAACTGTTTTTT. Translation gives CASSDGTADEKLFF.

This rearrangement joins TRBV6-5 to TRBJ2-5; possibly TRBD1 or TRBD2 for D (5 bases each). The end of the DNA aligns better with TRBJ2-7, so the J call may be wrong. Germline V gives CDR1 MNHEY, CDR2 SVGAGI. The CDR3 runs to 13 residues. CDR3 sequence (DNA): TGTGCCAGCAGTTACGGGGGAGAGTACGAGCAGTACTTC. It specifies CASSYGGEYEQYF.

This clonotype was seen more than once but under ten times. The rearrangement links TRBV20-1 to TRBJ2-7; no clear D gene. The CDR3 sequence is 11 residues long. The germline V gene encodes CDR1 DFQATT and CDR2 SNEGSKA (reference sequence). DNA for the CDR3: TGCAGCGGTGCCACCACCGGCGAGCAGTACTTC. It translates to CSGATTGEQYF.

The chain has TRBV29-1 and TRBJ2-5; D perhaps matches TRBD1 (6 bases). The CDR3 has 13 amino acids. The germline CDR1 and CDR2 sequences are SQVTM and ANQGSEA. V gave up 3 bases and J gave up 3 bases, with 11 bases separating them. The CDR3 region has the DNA TGCAGCGTTGATTTGGGGGCTGAAGAGACCCAGTACTTC. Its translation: CSVDLGAEETQYF.

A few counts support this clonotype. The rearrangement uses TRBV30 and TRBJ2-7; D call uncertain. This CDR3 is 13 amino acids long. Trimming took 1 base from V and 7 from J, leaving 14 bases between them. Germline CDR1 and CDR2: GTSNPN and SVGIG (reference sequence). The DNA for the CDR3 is TGTGCCTGGAGTGGACCCAACTACGTGGAGCAGTACTTC. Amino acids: CAWSGPNYVEQYF.

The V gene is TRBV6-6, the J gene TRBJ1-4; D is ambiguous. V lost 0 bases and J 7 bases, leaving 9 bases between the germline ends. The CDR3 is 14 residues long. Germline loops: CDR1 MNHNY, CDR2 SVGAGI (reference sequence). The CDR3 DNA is TGTGCCAGCAGTTACTCATCCTGGAGTGAAAAACTGTTTTTT. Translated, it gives CASSYSSWSEKLFF.

CDR3 in amino acids: CARAPRPPNSYEQYF. The CDR3 DNA reads as TGTGCCAGGGCCCCCAGGCCCCCCAACTCCTACGAGCAGTACTTC. The chain joins TRBV16 to TRBJ2-7; D not certain. Between the trimmed V and J ends, which lost 9 bases and 0 bases, there was a span of 18 bases. Per the germline V gene, CDR1 is KGHSY and CDR2 is FQNENV. This CDR3 comprises 15 residues.

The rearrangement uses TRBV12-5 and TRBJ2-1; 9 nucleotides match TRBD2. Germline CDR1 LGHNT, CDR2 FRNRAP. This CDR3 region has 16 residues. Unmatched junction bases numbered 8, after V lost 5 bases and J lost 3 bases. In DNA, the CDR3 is TGTGCTAGTGGTATCCCTAGCGGGACCAACTACAATGAGCAGTTCTTC. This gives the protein CASGIPSGTNYNEQFF.

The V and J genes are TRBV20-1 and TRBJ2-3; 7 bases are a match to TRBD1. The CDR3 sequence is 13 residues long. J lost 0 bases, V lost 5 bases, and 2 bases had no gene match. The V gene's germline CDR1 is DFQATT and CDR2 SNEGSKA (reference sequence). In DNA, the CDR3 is TGCAGTGCTTCGGACAGGAGCACAGATACGCAGTATTTT. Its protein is CSASDRSTDTQYF.

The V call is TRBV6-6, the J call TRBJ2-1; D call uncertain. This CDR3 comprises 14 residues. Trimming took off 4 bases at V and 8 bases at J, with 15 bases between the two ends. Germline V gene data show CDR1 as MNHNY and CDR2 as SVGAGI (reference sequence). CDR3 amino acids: CASSFPLNGDEQFF. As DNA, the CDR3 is TGTGCCAGCAGTTTCCCCCTGAACGGCGATGAGCAGTTCTTC.

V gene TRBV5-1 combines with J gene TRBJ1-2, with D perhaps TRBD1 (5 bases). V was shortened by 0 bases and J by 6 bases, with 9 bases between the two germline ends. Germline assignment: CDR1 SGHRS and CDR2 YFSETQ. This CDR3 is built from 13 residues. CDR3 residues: CASSLALRDGYTF. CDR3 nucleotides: TGCGCCAGCAGCTTGGCCCTCAGGGATGGCTACACCTTC.

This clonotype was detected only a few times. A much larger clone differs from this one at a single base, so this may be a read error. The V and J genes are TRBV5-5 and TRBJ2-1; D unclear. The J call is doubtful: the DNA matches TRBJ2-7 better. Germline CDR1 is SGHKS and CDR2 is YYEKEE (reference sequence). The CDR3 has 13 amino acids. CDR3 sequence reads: CASSLEPFNEQYF. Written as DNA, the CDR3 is TGTGCCAGCAGCTTGGAACCCTTCAATGAGCAGTACTTC.